This T cell receptor beta chain derives from a study of cytomegalovirus exposure and HLA in healthy donors. PCR primers comprised 60 Vbeta and 13 Jbeta primers. Profiling relied on immunoSEQ multiplex PCR, and the TCRdb table lists in-frame clones only, not all of them. The sample includes 100,000 to 150,000 clones, around three quarters seen only once; the top ten take about 12%. About this clone: Antigen specificity is unknown.

The study, taken as a whole, reports: Associated with HLA alleles at 0.05 false discovery rate in a later analysis were 15,000 to 20,000 TCR beta sequences. Common viral pathogens seemed, in a later analysis, to connect with several of the most significant clusters. With further analysis later on, most CMV-associated TCR beta chains appeared HLA-restricted.

This clonotype originated in a woman in her sixties in good health and CMV-seropositive. Specimen: PBMCs.

The CDR3 DNA reads as TGTGCCACGACCCGGGACAGGGAATACACCGGGGAGCTGTTTTTT. Translation: CATTRDREYTGELFF. The chain combines TRBV6-1 with TRBJ2-2; 9 bases line up with TRBD1. The CDR3 loop spans 15 amino acids. The V gene's germline CDR1 is MNHNS and CDR2 SASEGT. Trimming at V came to 10 bases and at J to 3 bases, leaving 9 bases not matched to a gene.